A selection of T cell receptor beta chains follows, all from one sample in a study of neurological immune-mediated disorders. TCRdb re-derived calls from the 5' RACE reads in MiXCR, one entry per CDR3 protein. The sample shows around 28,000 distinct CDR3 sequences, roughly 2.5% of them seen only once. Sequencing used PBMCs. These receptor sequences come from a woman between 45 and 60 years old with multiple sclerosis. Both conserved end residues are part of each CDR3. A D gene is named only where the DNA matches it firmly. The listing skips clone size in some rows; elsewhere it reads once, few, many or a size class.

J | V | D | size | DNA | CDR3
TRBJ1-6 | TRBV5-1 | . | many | TGCGCCAGCAGCTTGCGAACAGGGTACAGTTCACCCCTCCACTTT | CASSLRTGYSSPLHF
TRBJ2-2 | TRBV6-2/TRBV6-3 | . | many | TGTGCCAGCAGTTACTTATTGGACACCGGGGAGCTGTTTTTT | CASSYLLDTGELFF
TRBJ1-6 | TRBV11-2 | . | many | TGTGCCAGCAGCTTAGGCGGGAATTCACCCCTCCACTTT | CASSLGGNSPLHF
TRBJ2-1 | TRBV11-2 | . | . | TGTGCCAGCAGCTTATCCCCGAAAGCGTCCATGCATAATGAGCAGTTCTTC | CASSLSPKASMHNEQFF
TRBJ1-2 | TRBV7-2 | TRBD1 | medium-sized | TGTGCCAGCAGCTTAGGGGACAGGGGCGCCCTAGGTGGCTACACCTTC | CASSLGDRGALGGYTF
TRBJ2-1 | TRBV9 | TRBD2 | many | TGTGCCAGCAGCGTAAGGGCTAGCGGGAGAACGCATGAGCAGTTCTTC | CASSVRASGRTHEQFF
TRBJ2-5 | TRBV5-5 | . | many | TGTGCCAGCAGCTTGGGGCCGACACTTGATCAAGAGACCCAGTACTTC | CASSLGPTLDQETQYF
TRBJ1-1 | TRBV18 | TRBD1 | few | TGTGCCAGCTCAACCAGGGGGACAGGGCGGGAAGCTTTCTTT | CASSTRGTGREAFF
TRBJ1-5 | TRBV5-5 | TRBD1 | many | TGTGCCAGCAGCTTATCAGGGGGTAGCAATCAGCCCCAGCATTTT | CASSLSGGSNQPQHF
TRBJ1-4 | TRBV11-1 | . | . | TGTGCCAGCAGCTTCTCAACGGGCGAAAAACTGTTTTTT | CASSFSTGEKLFF
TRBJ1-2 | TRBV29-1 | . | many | TGCAGCGTTGAAGATCGGACCCCCGGTGGCTACACCTTC | CSVEDRTPGGYTF
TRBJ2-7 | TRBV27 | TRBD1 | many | TGTGCCAGCAAACTCCAGGGGGCCTTTAACTACGAGCAGTACTTC | CASKLQGAFNYEQYF
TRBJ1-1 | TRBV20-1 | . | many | TGCAGTGCCCCCCGGGGGACTGAAGCTTTCTTT | CSAPRGTEAFF
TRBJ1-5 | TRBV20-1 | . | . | TGCAGTGCGCGTAGCCGGGAAAATCAGCCCCAGAATTTT | CSARSRENQPQNF
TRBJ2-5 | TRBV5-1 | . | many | TGCGCCAGCCGGCGGTCGGTAGGGCAAGAGACCCAGTACTTC | CASRRSVGQETQYF
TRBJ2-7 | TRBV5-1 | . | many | TGCGCCAGCAGCTTGGCCTTGGAGGCCCGCTCCTACGAGCAGTACTTC | CASSLALEARSYEQYF
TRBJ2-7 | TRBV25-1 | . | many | TGTGCCAGCAGTCACGGACGGGCCGGGGAGCAGTACTTC | CASSHGRAGEQYF
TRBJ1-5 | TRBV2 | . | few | TGTGTCAGCAGTGAAGGCCTCTTTAGCAATCAGCCCCAGCATTTT | CVSSEGLFSNQPQHF
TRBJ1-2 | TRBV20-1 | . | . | TGCAGTGCTAGAGTTGGCAGGGCTCTTGGTGGCTACACCTTC | CSARVGRALGGYTF
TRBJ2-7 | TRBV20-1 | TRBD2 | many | TGCAGTGCTAGAGACCCCGGGACTAGCGGATACGAGCAGTACTTC | CSARDPGTSGYEQYF
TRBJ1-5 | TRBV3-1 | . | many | TGTGCCAGCAGTCACAGGGAGGATCAGCCCCAGCATTTT | CASSHREDQPQHF
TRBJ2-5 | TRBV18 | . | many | TGTGCCAGCTCACCAGGGGCACAGGCGGAGACCCAGTACTTC | CASSPGAQAETQYF
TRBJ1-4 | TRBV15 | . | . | TGTGCCACCAGCAGAGATCCAGGGGCGCGAGTGGGTGAAAAACTGTTTTTT | CATSRDPGARVGEKLFF
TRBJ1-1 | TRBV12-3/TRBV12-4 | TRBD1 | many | TGTGCCAGCAGCCTCTCGACAGGGGCCGAAGCTTTCTTT | CASSLSTGAEAFF
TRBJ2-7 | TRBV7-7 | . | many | TGTGCTAGCAGCCTTATCCGGGGGAGCTCCTACGAGCAGTACTTC | CASSLIRGSSYEQYF
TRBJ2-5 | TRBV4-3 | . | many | TGCGCCAGCAGCCAGGCCCCACTAGGAGAGACCCAGTACTTC | CASSQAPLGETQYF
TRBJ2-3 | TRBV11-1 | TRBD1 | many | TGTGCCAGCAGTCACAGGGGGGTGTGGACAGATACGCAGTATTTT | CASSHRGVWTDTQYF
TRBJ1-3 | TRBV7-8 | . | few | TGTGCCAGCAGCTCGGTCGGCGGGGTTGGAAACACCATATATTTT | CASSSVGGVGNTIYF
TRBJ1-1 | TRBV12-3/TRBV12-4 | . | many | TGTGCCAGCGGACACGGGACACAAGCTTTCTTT | CASGHGTQAFF
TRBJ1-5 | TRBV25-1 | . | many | TGTGCCAGCAGTTTGACAGACAGCAATCAGCCCCAGAATTTT | CASSLTDSNQPQNF
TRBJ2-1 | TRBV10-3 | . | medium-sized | TGTGCCATCAGCCGGGACCAACTTCTCAGGGAGCAGTTCTTC | CAISRDQLLREQFF
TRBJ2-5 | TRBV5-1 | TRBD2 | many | TGCGCCAGCCGACCTAGCGGAGGGCGAGAGACCCAGTACTTC | CASRPSGGRETQYF
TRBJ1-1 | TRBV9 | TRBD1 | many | TGTGCCAGCAGCCGGACAGGTATGAACACTGAAGCTTTCTTT | CASSRTGMNTEAFF
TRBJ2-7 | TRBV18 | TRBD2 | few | TGTGCCAGCGCGACTAGCGGGGGGTCCTACGAGCAGTACTTC | CASATSGGSYEQYF
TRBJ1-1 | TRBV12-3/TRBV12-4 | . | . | TGTGCCAGCAGCCATAGAAGCGGGTGGTGGGGCGAGAACACTGAAGCTTTCTTT | CASSHRSGWWGENTEAFF
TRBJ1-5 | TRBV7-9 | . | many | TGTGCCAGCAGCTGGGGACAAAGTCAGCCCCAGCATTTT | CASSWGQSQPQHF
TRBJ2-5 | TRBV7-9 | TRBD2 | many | TGTGCCAGCAGCTTAAGCGGGAGCCCAGAGACCCAGTACTTC | CASSLSGSPETQYF
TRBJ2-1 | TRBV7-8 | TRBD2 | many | TGTGCCAGCAGTCCTATCCAAGCGGGACGACCATACAATGAGCAGTTCTTC | CASSPIQAGRPYNEQFF
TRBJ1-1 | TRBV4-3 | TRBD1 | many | TGCGCCAGCAGCCGGGACAGGGGGCTGAGCACTGAAGCTTTCTTT | CASSRDRGLSTEAFF